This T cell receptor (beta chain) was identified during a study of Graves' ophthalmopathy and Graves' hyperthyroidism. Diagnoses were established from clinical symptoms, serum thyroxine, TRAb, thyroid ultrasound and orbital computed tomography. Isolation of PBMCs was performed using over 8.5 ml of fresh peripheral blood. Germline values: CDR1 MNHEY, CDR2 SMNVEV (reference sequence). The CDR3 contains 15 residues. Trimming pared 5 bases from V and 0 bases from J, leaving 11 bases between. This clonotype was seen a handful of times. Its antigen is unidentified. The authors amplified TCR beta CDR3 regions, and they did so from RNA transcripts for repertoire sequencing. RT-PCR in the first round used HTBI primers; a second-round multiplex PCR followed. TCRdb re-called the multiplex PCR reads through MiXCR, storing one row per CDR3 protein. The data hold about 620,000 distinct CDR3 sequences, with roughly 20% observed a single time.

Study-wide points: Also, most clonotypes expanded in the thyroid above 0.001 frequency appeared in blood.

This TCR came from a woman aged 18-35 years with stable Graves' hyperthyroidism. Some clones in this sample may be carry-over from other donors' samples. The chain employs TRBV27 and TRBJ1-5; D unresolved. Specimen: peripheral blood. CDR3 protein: CASSPDWASNQPQHF. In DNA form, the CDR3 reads TGTGCCAGCAGTCCTGATTGGGCTAGCAATCAGCCCCAGCATTTT.